Listed below are T cell receptor beta chains from one sample, sequenced in a study of patients and donors after allogeneic stem cell transplantation. One entry per CDR3 protein, called by TCRdb with MiXCR from the RT-PCR reads. The sample has fewer than 180,000 distinct CDR3 sequences, 30% to 45% seen once. Sequencing was performed on blood, either unsorted or a sorted T cell fraction (not recorded which). Source of these receptors: a human donor who was either an allogeneic HSCT recipient or a stem cell or donor lymphocyte infusion donor (not recorded which). It is not recorded whose cells these are; they may come from a transplant donor. Both conserved end residues are part of each CDR3. A D gene is named only where the DNA matches it firmly.

v_gene | d_gene | CDR3aa
TRBV11-1 | TRBD2 | CASSVQTSGGEETQYF
TRBV6-2/TRBV6-3 | NA | CASSYSASRQETQYF
TRBV7-9 | NA | CASSLSGDGTEAFF
TRBV27 | TRBD1 | CASSLEGDRLYNEQFF
TRBV6-5 | NA | CASSRRDGDYEQYF
TRBV20-1 | NA | CSARVGRPFIDEQFF
TRBV12-3/TRBV12-4 | NA | CASTGATNEKLFF
TRBV28 | TRBD1 | CASKGQSFRISGNTIYF
TRBV28 | NA | CASNVVGTYNSPLHF
TRBV6-5 | TRBD1 | CASSSTQGVSNQPQHF
TRBV27 | TRBD1 | CASSDTDRGSNQPQHF
TRBV5-1 | NA | CASSFQETQYF
TRBV4-3 | TRBD1 | CASSQAGQGIEKLFF
TRBV6-2/TRBV6-3 | NA | CASSYPYRADGQPQHF
TRBV20-1 | NA | CSASGPGNEKLFF
TRBV29-1 | TRBD2 | CSVAGLVADTQYF
TRBV20-1 | NA | CSASSPTGMNTEAFF
TRBV12-3/TRBV12-4 | TRBD2 | CASRLTLAGGYNEQFF
TRBV27 | NA | CASSLRPMAGENSPLHF
TRBV12-3/TRBV12-4 | TRBD1 | CASRTGAADTQYF
TRBV20-1 | TRBD2 | CSALSGERTDTQYF
TRBV12-3/TRBV12-4 | NA | CASSLGRSNTEAFF